This paragraph reports one T cell receptor beta chain. The antigen is not known. This entry belongs to a study of OX40 agonist ivuxolimab in advanced cancers. Background on the study: Of the patients, three showed partial responses, one with hepatocellular carcinoma and two with cutaneous melanoma.

Profiling relied on immunoSEQ multiplex PCR, and the TCRdb table lists in-frame clones only, not all of them. Here the sample spans tens of thousands of clones, roughly 82% being singletons. Overall study results and limits: Part of the nonresponder group also had normalized T-cell clonal expansion that was low.

The TCR originated in an adult with an advanced solid tumor such as melanoma, head and neck, liver or kidney cancer. Sequencing was performed on CD4+ or CD8+ T cells sorted from blood, taken in a trial of the OX40 agonist ivuxolimab.

The CDR3 DNA reads as TGTGCCAGCTCCGCTCCCCTAGCGGGAGAGGTCGAGCAGTACTTC. Protein sequence: CASSAPLAGEVEQYF. V and J are TRBV28 and TRBJ2-7, with 10 nucleotides matching TRBD2. V lost 8 bases, J lost 6 bases, and 13 bases stayed unmatched. Germline lookup yields CDR1 MDHEN and CDR2 SYDVKM. The CDR3 has 15 residues.